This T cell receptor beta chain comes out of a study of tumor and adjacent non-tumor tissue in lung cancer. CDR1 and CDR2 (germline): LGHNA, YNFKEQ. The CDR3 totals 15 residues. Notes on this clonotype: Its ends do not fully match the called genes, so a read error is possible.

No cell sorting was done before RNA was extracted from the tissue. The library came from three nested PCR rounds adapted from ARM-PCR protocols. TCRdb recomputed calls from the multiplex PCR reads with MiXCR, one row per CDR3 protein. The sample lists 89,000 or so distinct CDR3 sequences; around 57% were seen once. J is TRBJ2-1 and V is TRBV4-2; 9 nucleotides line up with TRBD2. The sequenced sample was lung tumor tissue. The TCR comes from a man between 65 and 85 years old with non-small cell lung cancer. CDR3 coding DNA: TGTGCCAGCAGCCGCGCGGGAGGGACCTACGATGAGCAGTTCTTT. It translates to CASSRAGGTYDEQFF.